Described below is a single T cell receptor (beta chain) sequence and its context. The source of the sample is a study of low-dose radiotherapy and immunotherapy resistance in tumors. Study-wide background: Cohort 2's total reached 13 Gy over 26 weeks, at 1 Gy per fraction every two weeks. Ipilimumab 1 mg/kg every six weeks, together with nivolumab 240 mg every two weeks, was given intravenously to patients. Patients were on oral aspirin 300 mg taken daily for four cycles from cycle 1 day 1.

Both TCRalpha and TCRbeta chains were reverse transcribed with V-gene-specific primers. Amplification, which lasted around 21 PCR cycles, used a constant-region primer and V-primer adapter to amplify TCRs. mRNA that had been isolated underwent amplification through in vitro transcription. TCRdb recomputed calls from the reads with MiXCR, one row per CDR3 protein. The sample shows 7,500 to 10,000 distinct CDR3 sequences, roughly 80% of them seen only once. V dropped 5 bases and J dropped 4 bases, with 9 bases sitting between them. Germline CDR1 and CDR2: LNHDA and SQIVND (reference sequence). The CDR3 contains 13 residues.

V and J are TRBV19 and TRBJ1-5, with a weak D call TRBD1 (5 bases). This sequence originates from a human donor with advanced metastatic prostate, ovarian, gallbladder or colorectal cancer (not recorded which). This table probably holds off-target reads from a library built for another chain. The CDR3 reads CASSGDRNQPQHF. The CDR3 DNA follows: TGTGCCAGTAGTGGGGACCGGAATCAGCCCCAGCATTTT.